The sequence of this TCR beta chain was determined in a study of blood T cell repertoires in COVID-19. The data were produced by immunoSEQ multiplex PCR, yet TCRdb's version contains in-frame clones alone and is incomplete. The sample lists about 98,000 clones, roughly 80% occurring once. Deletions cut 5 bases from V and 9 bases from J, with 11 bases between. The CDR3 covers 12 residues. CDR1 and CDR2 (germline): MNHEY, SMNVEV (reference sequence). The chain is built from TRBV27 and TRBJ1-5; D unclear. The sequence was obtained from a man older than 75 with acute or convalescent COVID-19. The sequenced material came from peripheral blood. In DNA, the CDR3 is TGTGCCAGCAGTGTACAGTTTGGGCCCCAGCATTTT. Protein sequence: CASSVQFGPQHF.